The sequence of this T cell receptor beta chain was determined in a study of blood T cells in healthy people across ages. A second about 6 to 12 cycle PCR used barcoded and J-beta primers. TCRdb reanalysed the 5' RACE reads using MiXCR and keeps one entry per CDR3 protein. The sample has over 1,300,000 distinct CDR3 sequences; approximately 60% are singletons. In regard to this clonotype: Its antigen is currently unknown.

Germline lookup yields CDR1 DFQATT and CDR2 SNEGSKA (reference sequence). The V segment lost 0 bases and the J segment 2 bases; nucleotides outside the gene matches: 4. This CDR3 is 15 amino acids long. Study-wide results and limits: When one million T cells were used, diversity estimates were thought to be underestimates.

This TCR derives from a man between 18 and 29 years old in good health. The rearrangement links TRBV20-1 to TRBJ2-5; 9 nucleotides line up with TRBD1. The specimen sequenced was blood. The chain's CDR3 is CSARENRGRQETQYF. The CDR3, as DNA: TGCAGTGCTAGAGAGAACAGGGGGCGGCAAGAGACCCAGTACTTC.